This TCR beta chain was retrieved from a study of cytotoxic CD8 clonotypes in ibrutinib-treated CLL (TCRdb year 2021). For context, the study as a whole: In this cohort, some 16 patients were treatment-naive and about a dozen were relapsed/refractory, while roughly 18 had unmutated IGHV. Cryopreserved peripheral blood mononuclear cells were collected at three points: before therapy, at response, and at either sustained remission or disease progression. Partial responses were observed in some 24 patients and complete responses in 2; after a median follow-up of about 69 months, remission was maintained in approximately 14 patients and progression was observed in approximately twelve. Longitudinal samples were obtainable from about 30% of the roughly 90 participants in the trial. On average, each sample had 255,043 productive templates and tens of thousands of productive rearrangements. Every sample from remission and from progressive disease was obtained while the patients were still on ibrutinib. Samples at response were collected after a median of 12 months of treatment, with a range of about 6 to 36 months. The research as a whole found: Baseline clonality exceeded that of age-matched healthy donors and correlated strongly with circulating CD8+ T-cell counts. Public clonotypes were rare and either shrank or stayed stable during treatment, and the rise in clonality at ibrutinib response reflected expansion of private clonotypes. Sampling times were not matched between patients in sustained remission and patients whose disease was progressing, and lymph node repertoires were not examined. Clonality rose at ibrutinib response, remained stable during sustained remission, and dropped back toward baseline at progression.

Taken with the paper, the label for time point translates to: about a year on ibrutinib. Roughly 2.2 micrograms of genomic DNA were extracted from cryopreserved PBMCs for TCR beta library preparation. Longitudinal blood samples from CLL patients receiving ibrutinib monotherapy were subjected to high-throughput TCR beta sequencing. The patients took part in an open-label, single-center phase 2 trial of ibrutinib monotherapy. As to this clone: The specificity of this receptor is unknown. Base quality data are lacking; no much larger clone is found one base away.

Each clonotype received, on average, roughly 9.6x coverage in deep resolution sequencing performed on a MiSeq, where the target depth lay between 1 in 1 million and 1 in 200,000 T cells. TCR beta libraries were generated with the immunoSEQ hsTCRB Kit. The study's processing was this. ImmunoSEQ Data Assistant and ImmunoSEQ Analyzer were used for data analysis, and V, D and J genes were assigned according to IMGT definitions. Clonality, with values ranging from 0 to 1, was calculated as one minus the normalized Shannon entropy of productive rearrangement frequencies. Only overrepresented clonotypes making up at least 0.05% of each patient's repertoire were included in the public clonotype analysis. Around 14 repertoires from age-matched healthy donors, obtained from immuneACCESS, served as clonality controls. TCRdb holds this immuneACCESS table with in-frame rearrangements only. Some clones are missing; in checked studies, unresolved V genes explain under half, and the rest has no known cause. V, J and clone size are those of that table, while D and trimming were read from the DNA. The sample yields some 150,000 clones; 70% to 80% were counted once. The ten largest account for less than 30% of the sample.

Reading from cysteine to phenylalanine, the CDR3 counts 14 amino acids. Solely the CDR3 DNA is kept, with 42 bases framed from the first base. For CDR1 and CDR2, the germline V gene lists MNHEY and SVGAGI. Unmatched junction bases come to 6, with V trimmed by 5 bases and J by 6 bases. Sequencing used PBMCs, obtained after 12 months of ibrutinib treatment. Here the chain combines TRBV6-5 and TRBJ2-3; 9 nucleotides in the junction match TRBD1. The TCR originated in a human donor with chronic lymphocytic leukemia. The encoded CDR3 is CASSGQGRHDTQYF. The DNA is TGTGCCAGCAGTGGACAGGGGAGACACGATACGCAGTATTTT.